This is a list of T cell receptor beta chains from one sample in a study of blood T cell repertoires in COVID-19. Produced via immunoSEQ multiplex PCR; TCRdb's table is partial and in-frame only. The table includes roughly 260,000 clones, around four fifths detected once. Material for sequencing was peripheral blood. The receptor source for this set is a woman aged 70-85 years with acute or convalescent COVID-19. CDR3s include the opening cysteine and the closing phenylalanine or tryptophan. Each record gives: clone size, V gene, CDR3 length, D gene, J gene, CDR3 protein, CDR3 DNA. A D gene is named only where the DNA matches it firmly. Expanded clones get a size class; other rows say once, few or many, or leave the size out.

>NA|TRBV2|13|NA|TRBJ1-1
CASGPLHATEAFF
TGTGCCAGCGGGCCCTTGCATGCCACTGAAGCTTTCTTT
>NA|TRBV4-3|18|TRBD2|TRBJ2-3
CASSQVPLLAGETDTQYF
TGCGCCAGCAGCCAAGTTCCCCTACTAGCGGGAGAGACAGATACGCAGTATTTT
>NA|TRBV27|14|TRBD2|TRBJ2-5
CASSLSTSGGAQYF
TGTGCCAGCAGTTTATCTACTAGCGGGGGGGCCCAGTACTTC
>NA|TRBV3-1/TRBV3-2|16|NA|TRBJ2-5
CASSRTGPVFQETQYF
TGTGCCAGCAGCCGTACAGGGCCGGTATTCCAAGAGACCCAGTACTTC
>NA|TRBV4-2|16|TRBD1|TRBJ1-2
CASSVGSGGPNYGYTF
TGTGCCAGCAGCGTAGGCTCAGGGGGACCTAACTATGGCTACACCTTC
>once|TRBV10-3|16|NA|TRBJ1-1
CAISESIMMAGIEAFF
TGTGCCATCAGTGAGTCGATAATGATGGCGGGTATTGAAGCTTTCTTT
>NA|TRBV5-1|16|TRBD1|TRBJ2-7
CASSLEPGTGAYEQYF
TGCGCCAGCAGCCTTGAACCCGGGACAGGGGCCTACGAGCAGTACTTC
>few|TRBV6-6|12|NA|TRBJ1-2
CASSDSVHGYTF
TGTGCCAGCAGTGACAGTGTTCATGGCTACACCTTC
>NA|TRBV7-2|17|TRBD1|TRBJ1-2
CASSSRREGQGRGGYTF
TGTGCCAGCAGCTCCCGTCGGGAGGGACAGGGGAGGGGTGGCTACACCTTC
>NA|TRBV4-2|18|TRBD2|TRBJ2-3
CASSPRLAGAGGTDTQYF
TGTGCCAGCAGCCCACGACTAGCGGGGGCCGGAGGTACAGATACGCAGTATTTT
>NA|TRBV7-8|18|NA|TRBJ1-5
CASSLIASGRNSNQPQHF
TGTGCCAGCAGCTTAATTGCATCTGGGCGAAATAGCAATCAGCCCCAGCATTTT
>NA|TRBV6-5|14|NA|TRBJ1-2
CASSYSGRNYGYTF
TGTGCCAGCAGTTACTCTGGCAGAAACTATGGCTACACCTTC
>NA|TRBV7-9|15|TRBD1|TRBJ1-2
CASSLTFRDSYGYTF
TGTGCCAGCAGCCTAACTTTCCGGGACAGCTATGGCTACACCTTC
>once|TRBV11-2|13|NA|TRBJ2-7
CASSLSRQYEQYF
TGTGCCAGCAGCTTATCGCGACAGTACGAGCAGTACTTC
>NA|TRBV7-9|13|NA|TRBJ1-1
CASSFQGNTEAFF
TGTGCCAGCAGCTTCCAGGGAAACACTGAAGCTTTCTTT
>NA|TRBV7-2|13|NA|TRBJ2-5
CASSLNSQETQYF
TGTGCCAGCAGCTTAAACAGCCAAGAGACCCAGTACTTC
>NA|TRBV6-2/TRBV6-3|17|TRBD1|TRBJ1-1
CASSSGQGRFMNTEAFF
TGTGCCAGCAGTTCCGGACAGGGGAGGTTTATGAACACTGAAGCTTTCTTT
>once|TRBV4-3|17|TRBD1|TRBJ1-1
CASSQFRGSDRRGEAFF
TGCGCCAGCAGCCAATTCAGGGGGAGCGATCGTCGGGGTGAAGCTTTCTTT
>NA|TRBV7-9|13|NA|TRBJ2-2
CASSPSNTGELFF
TGTGCCAGCAGCCCATCGAACACCGGGGAGCTGTTTTTT
>once|TRBV5-1|14|NA|TRBJ1-1
CASSSRGGNTEAFF
TGCGCCAGCAGCTCCCGGGGGGGTAACACTGAAGCTTTCTTT
>NA|TRBV2|12|NA|TRBJ2-5
CASRRQEETQYF
TGTGCCAGCCGCAGACAAGAAGAGACCCAGTACTTC
>few|TRBV7-2|14|TRBD2|TRBJ2-1
CASSLGTSAHEQFF
TGTGCCAGCAGCTTAGGGACTAGCGCCCATGAGCAGTTCTTC
>NA|TRBV19|17|TRBD1|TRBJ2-2
CASNFKGGTGAAGELFF
TGTGCCAGTAATTTTAAGGGGGGGACAGGGGCGGCCGGGGAGCTGTTTTTT
>NA|TRBV28|14|NA|TRBJ2-7
CASSLSRPAYEQYF
TGTGCCAGCAGTTTATCCCGTCCAGCCTACGAGCAGTACTTC
>NA|TRBV5-5|15|TRBD1|TRBJ2-1
CASSKGQGVYNEQFF
TGTGCCAGCAGCAAGGGACAGGGAGTCTACAATGAGCAGTTCTTC
>NA|TRBV25-1|17|NA|TRBJ1-3
CASSLTSDSFSGNTIYF
TGTGCCAGCAGTCTAACGTCGGACAGCTTCTCTGGAAACACCATATATTTT
>NA|TRBV30|15|NA|TRBJ1-5
CAWSRGGVSNQPQHF
TGTGCCTGGAGTAGGGGGGGGGTGAGCAATCAGCCCCAGCATTTT
>NA|TRBV6-2/TRBV6-3|16|NA|TRBJ1-5
CASSYSRTRGNQPQHF
TGTGCCAGCAGTTACTCAAGGACACGCGGAAATCAGCCCCAGCATTTT
>NA|TRBV7-6|16|NA|TRBJ1-6
CASSLAGTNAHSPLHF
TGTGCCAGCAGCTTAGCGGGGACAAACGCTCATTCACCCCTCCACTTT
>NA|TRBV7-9|13|NA|TRBJ2-7
CASSLPQAYEQYF
TGTGCCAGCAGCTTACCACAGGCCTACGAGCAGTACTTC
>NA|TRBV18|14|NA|TRBJ1-1
CASSPGVEGLKAFF
TGTGCCAGCTCACCTGGAGTCGAGGGCTTGAAAGCTTTCTTT
>NA|TRBV7-2|15|NA|TRBJ2-2
CASSLIQGSTGELFF
TGTGCCAGCAGCTTAATTCAGGGGAGCACCGGGGAGCTGTTTTTT
>NA|TRBV18|15|TRBD1|TRBJ1-4
CASSRRQGPNEKLFF
TGTGCCAGCTCAAGACGACAGGGGCCTAATGAAAAACTGTTTTTT
>once|TRBV29-1|12|NA|TRBJ2-7
CSVMTVTYEQYF
TGCAGCGTTATGACAGTAACCTACGAGCAGTACTTC
>NA|TRBV21-1|15|NA|TRBJ1-2
CASSSHWDSNYGYTF
TGTGCCAGCAGCTCCCACTGGGACAGCAACTATGGCTACACCTTC
>NA|TRBV29-1|12|NA|TRBJ1-1
CSVGSGNRKAFF
TGCAGCGTTGGGTCAGGCAATAGGAAGGCTTTCTTT
>NA|TRBV2|16|TRBD2|TRBJ2-1
CASSSPGLAGDLEQFF
TGTGCCAGCAGTTCTCCGGGACTAGCGGGGGATCTTGAGCAGTTCTTC
>NA|TRBV6-1|15|TRBD1|TRBJ2-2
CASTRPDRAAGELFF
TGTGCCAGCACCCGACCGGACAGGGCCGCCGGGGAGCTGTTTTTT
>once|TRBV7-2|14|NA|TRBJ1-3
CASSLGLAGNTIYF
TGTGCCAGCAGCTTAGGACTGGCTGGAAACACCATATATTTT
>NA|TRBV7-2|17|TRBD2|TRBJ2-2
CASSLAPSGGNTGELFF
TGTGCCAGCAGCTTAGCACCTAGCGGGGGCAACACCGGGGAGCTGTTTTTT